Listed below are T cell receptor beta chains from one sample, sequenced in a study of T cells in Graves' hyperthyroidism and ophthalmopathy. TCRdb fed the multiplex PCR reads into MiXCR, producing one record per CDR3 protein. Seen here are approximately 400,000 distinct CDR3 sequences, about 15% observed once, and the top ten hold 11%. The sequenced sample was blood. The receptors derive from a woman aged 55-75 years with Graves' hyperthyroidism. Each CDR3 is given with its conserved first and last residue. A D gene is named only where the DNA matches it firmly. Clone sizes are given selectively: once, few, many, or a class where the clone is expanded.

TRBJ2-3 . TRBD2 TRBV27 CASSKRLAGGSSIWDTQYF TGTGCCAGCAGCAAACGACTAGCGGGAGGCAGTAGTATTTGGGATACGCAGTATTTT
TRBJ2-5 . TRBD2 TRBV5-1 CASTLGGLADLQETQYF TGCGCCAGCACCCTGGGGGGTCTAGCGGACCTCCAAGAGACCCAGTACTTC
TRBJ1-5 . TRBD1 TRBV19 CASRPQGAGNQPQHF TGTGCCAGTAGACCCCAGGGGGCTGGCAATCAGCCCCAGCATTTT
TRBJ2-5 many . TRBV27 CASSLQYSRGGQETQYF TGTGCCAGCAGTCTACAATACTCCAGGGGGGGCCAAGAGACCCAGTACTTC
TRBJ2-1 many . TRBV20-1 CSARAGTKAEQFF TGCAGTGCTAGAGCCGGGACAAAGGCTGAGCAGTTCTTC
TRBJ2-7 many TRBD2 TRBV7-8 CASSHRGGAYEQYF TGTGCCAGCAGCCATCGGGGGGGGGCCTACGAGCAGTACTTC
TRBJ2-5 many . TRBV12-3/TRBV12-4 CASRDSAMTQYF TGTGCCAGCAGGGACTCAGCAATGACCCAGTACTTC
TRBJ1-4 many . TRBV7-8 CASSWGTTTNEKLFF TGTGCCAGCAGCTGGGGGACAACAACTAATGAAAAACTGTTTTTT
TRBJ1-6 few . TRBV2 CASSVDRGSPLHF TGTGCCAGCAGTGTAGATAGGGGCTCACCCCTCCACTTT
TRBJ1-2 few . TRBV27 CASSLRREGYGYTF TGTGCCAGCAGTTTAAGAAGGGAAGGCTATGGCTACACCTTC
TRBJ2-5 many . TRBV28 CASRRGQETQYF TGTGCCAGCAGAAGGGGTCAAGAGACCCAGTACTTC
TRBJ2-7 many . TRBV7-2 CASSLDLGGFNEQYF TGTGCCAGCAGCTTAGATTTAGGAGGATTCAACGAGCAGTACTTC
TRBJ1-1 many . TRBV11-3 CASTTGEGEAFF TGTGCCAGCACCACCGGGGAGGGCGAAGCTTTCTTT
TRBJ2-6 many . TRBV2 CASSEVFATSSGANVLTF TGTGCCAGCAGTGAAGTATTCGCAACAAGCTCTGGGGCCAACGTCCTGACTTTC
TRBJ2-1 many TRBD2 TRBV13 CASSLGLAADNEQFF TGTGCCAGCAGCTTAGGCCTAGCGGCGGACAATGAGCAGTTCTTC
TRBJ2-5 many . TRBV3-1 CASLPLGQQETQYF TGTGCCAGCTTACCTCTAGGACAGCAAGAGACCCAGTACTTC
TRBJ1-5 . . TRBV19 CASSAAGRLPQHF TGTGCCAGTAGCGCAGCGGGGCGTCTGCCCCAGCATTTT
TRBJ2-1 many TRBD2 TRBV12-3/TRBV12-4 CASSHMGLAGASSYNEQFF TGTGCCAGCAGTCACATGGGACTAGCGGGGGCTAGCTCCTACAATGAGCAGTTCTTC
TRBJ2-3 few TRBD2 TRBV7-6 CASSLQTSGSADTQYF TGTGCCAGCAGCTTACAAACTAGCGGGAGTGCAGATACGCAGTATTTT
TRBJ1-1 few . TRBV7-9 CASSSSDSRHTEAFF TGTGCCAGCAGCTCCTCGGACAGCCGGCACACTGAAGCTTTCTTT
TRBJ2-1 many TRBD1 TRBV5-4 CASSLGQGFNEQFF TGTGCCAGCAGCTTGGGACAGGGTTTCAATGAGCAGTTCTTC
TRBJ2-7 . . TRBV10-3 CAISRDSFSYEQYF TGTGCCATCAGCCGTGACAGTTTTTCCTACGAGCAGTACTTC
TRBJ1-6 many TRBD1 TRBV12-3/TRBV12-4 CASSSRQGRNNSPLHF TGTGCCAGCAGTTCAAGACAGGGGCGGAATAATTCACCCCTCCACTTT
TRBJ1-5 . . TRBV24-1 CATTGGRNQPQHF TGTGCCACCACGGGGGGACGGAATCAGCCCCAGCATTTT
TRBJ1-5 . . TRBV6-4 CASPPNRPNQPQHF TGTGCCAGCCCACCAAACAGGCCCAATCAGCCCCAGCATTTT
TRBJ1-2 many . TRBV5-1 CASSLEGTTDLAGYTF TGCGCCAGCAGCTTGGAAGGGACAACTGATCTTGCTGGCTACACCTTC
TRBJ1-5 many TRBD1 TRBV2 CASSYRGNQPQHF TGTGCCAGCAGTTACAGGGGGAATCAGCCCCAGCATTTT
TRBJ2-7 many TRBD2 TRBV5-6 CASSRGTSGSHEQYF TGTGCCAGCAGCCGAGGGACTAGCGGGAGTCACGAGCAGTACTTC
TRBJ2-2 many TRBD1 TRBV27 CASSSKATGVNTGELFF TGTGCCAGCAGTTCCAAGGCGACAGGGGTGAACACCGGGGAGCTGTTTTTT
TRBJ1-4 many . TRBV3-1 CASSPLRGLATNEKLFF TGTGCCAGCAGCCCTCTTCGGGGGCTTGCAACTAATGAAAAACTGTTTTTT
TRBJ2-7 . TRBD2 TRBV19 CASSISAGARYEQYF TGTGCCAGTAGTATTTCAGCGGGGGCCCGCTACGAGCAGTACTTC
TRBJ2-5 many TRBD2 TRBV12-3/TRBV12-4 CASSLALAGYQETQYF TGTGCCAGCAGTTTAGCGTTAGCGGGATACCAAGAGACCCAGTACTTC
TRBJ1-1 many TRBD1 TRBV12-3/TRBV12-4 CASSLSGQATNTEAFF TGTGCCAGCAGTTTATCCGGACAGGCGACGAACACTGAAGCTTTCTTT
TRBJ1-1 many . TRBV30 CAWSVRRVEAFF TGTGCCTGGAGTGTACGGCGGGTTGAAGCTTTCTTT
TRBJ2-2 many TRBD2 TRBV7-8 CASSLTRGSVGELFF TGTGCCAGCAGCTTAACTCGCGGGAGTGTCGGGGAGCTGTTTTTT
TRBJ2-1 many . TRBV6-6 CASSYGGRPSWKQFF TGTGCCAGCAGTTACGGGGGTCGACCCTCTTGGAAGCAGTTCTTC
TRBJ1-1 many . TRBV7-2 CASSLYMEGTEAFF TGTGCCAGCAGCTTGTATATGGAGGGCACTGAAGCTTTCTTT
TRBJ1-1 many . TRBV15 CATSRVGNTEAFF TGTGCCACCAGCAGAGTCGGGAACACTGAAGCTTTCTTT
TRBJ1-4 . . TRBV5-5 CASSLWGREKLFF TGTGCCAGCAGCTTGTGGGGGAGGGAAAAACTGTTTTTT
TRBJ2-1 few TRBD2 TRBV5-1 CASSSTSGSHNEQFF TGCGCCAGCAGCTCGACTAGCGGGTCTCACAATGAGCAGTTCTTC
TRBJ2-1 many TRBD2 TRBV3-1 CASRGLAGGTEQFF TGTGCCAGCAGGGGACTAGCGGGAGGGACTGAGCAGTTCTTC
TRBJ2-3 many . TRBV30 CAWKRWDTDTQYF TGTGCCTGGAAAAGGTGGGACACAGATACGCAGTATTTT
TRBJ1-1 . TRBD1 TRBV20-1 CSAMGQFNTEAFF TGCAGTGCTATGGGACAGTTTAACACTGAAGCTTTCTTT
TRBJ1-2 many . TRBV7-2 CASSSLGTSYGYTF TGTGCCAGCAGCTCGCTGGGGACAAGCTATGGCTACACCTTC
TRBJ1-2 many . TRBV18 CASTFEGHLNYGYTF TGTGCCAGCACTTTTGAGGGACACCTCAACTATGGCTACACCTTC
TRBJ2-1 many TRBD2 TRBV12-3/TRBV12-4 CASSLIGLAGDEQFF TGTGCCAGCAGTCTGATCGGACTAGCGGGAGATGAGCAGTTCTTC
TRBJ2-2 few TRBD1 TRBV18 CASSPGDSLVELFF TGTGCCAGCTCACCTGGGGACAGTTTGGTGGAGCTGTTTTTT
TRBJ1-1 many . TRBV6-1 CASSEATGRLNAFF TGTGCCAGCAGTGAAGCGACGGGACGGCTCAACGCTTTCTTT
TRBJ2-3 few TRBD1 TRBV7-9 CASSLYAGTGSTDTQYF TGTGCCAGCAGCTTGTATGCTGGGACAGGTAGCACAGATACGCAGTATTTT
TRBJ2-7 many . TRBV6-1 CASSEGTAYEQYF TGTGCCAGCAGTGAAGGGACAGCCTACGAGCAGTACTTC
TRBJ1-6 few . TRBV4-1 CASSQVFHRRHHF TGCGCCAGCAGCCAAGTCTTTCACCGCAGGCACCACTTT
TRBJ2-7 many . TRBV12-3/TRBV12-4 CASSYSPRYEQYF TGTGCCAGCAGCTATTCCCCTAGGTACGAGCAGTACTTC
TRBJ1-4 few . TRBV5-1 CASSTSAGGREKLFF TGCGCCAGCAGCACCTCCGCTGGGGGCCGGGAAAAACTGTTTTTT
TRBJ2-2 . TRBD1 TRBV5-1 CASTSGQVNTGELFF TGCGCCAGCACCTCCGGACAGGTCAACACCGGGGAGCTGTTTTTT
TRBJ2-2 few TRBD2 TRBV9 CASSFSGRITGELFF TGTGCCAGCAGCTTTAGCGGGAGAATCACCGGGGAGCTGTTTTTT
TRBJ1-5 . . TRBV19 CASSPPVGGQPQHF TGTGCCAGTAGTCCACCCGTGGGGGGTCAGCCCCAGCATTTT
TRBJ1-6 few . TRBV27 CASRGFLYNSPLHF TGTGCCAGTCGGGGGTTCCTTTATAATTCACCCCTCCACTTT
TRBJ2-3 many TRBD1 TRBV5-8 CASSSGQIRTDTQYF TGTGCCAGCAGCTCGGGACAGATCCGCACAGATACGCAGTATTTT
TRBJ2-7 many TRBD1 TRBV11-2 CASSSDRVGEQYF TGTGCCAGCAGCTCGGACAGGGTGGGGGAGCAGTACTTC
TRBJ2-7 many . TRBV11-2 CASSLGRGGRGRAGEQYF TGTGCCAGCAGCTTAGGGAGAGGGGGAAGGGGCCGTGCGGGCGAGCAGTACTTC